This entry concerns a single T cell receptor (beta chain). No antigen is known for it. This sample is drawn from a study of siplizumab effects on memory and regulatory T cells. V dropped 4 bases and J dropped 7; count of bases not matched to a gene: 8. Per the germline V gene, CDR1 is MGHDK and CDR2 is SYGVNS. The length of the CDR3 is 15 residues. Study results and caveats: A naive or memory phenotype could not be assigned to roughly 80-96% of the proliferating CD4+ or CD8+ clones.

Some clones are missing from TCRdb's copy, which holds only in-frame ones; the method was immunoSEQ multiplex PCR. The sample contains some 97,000 clones, approximately 94% of which appear only once. This sequence was found in a human donor in good health. The sequenced sample consisted of non-Treg CD4+ T cells sorted from blood. The genes are TRBV25-1 and TRBJ1-4; 8 bases line up with TRBD1. This CDR3 reads CASSGGQGRGEKLFF. CDR3 DNA: TGTGCCAGCAGTGGCGGACAGGGTCGAGGTGAAAAACTGTTTTTT. The variable domain in full, with the rest retrieved from reference TRBV25-1 and TRBJ1-4, is EADIYQTPRYLVIGTGKKITLECSQTMGHDKMYWYQQDPGMELHLIHYSYGVNSTEKGDLSSESTVSRIRTEHFPLTLESARPSHTSQYLCASSGGQGRGEKLFFGSGTQLSVL.